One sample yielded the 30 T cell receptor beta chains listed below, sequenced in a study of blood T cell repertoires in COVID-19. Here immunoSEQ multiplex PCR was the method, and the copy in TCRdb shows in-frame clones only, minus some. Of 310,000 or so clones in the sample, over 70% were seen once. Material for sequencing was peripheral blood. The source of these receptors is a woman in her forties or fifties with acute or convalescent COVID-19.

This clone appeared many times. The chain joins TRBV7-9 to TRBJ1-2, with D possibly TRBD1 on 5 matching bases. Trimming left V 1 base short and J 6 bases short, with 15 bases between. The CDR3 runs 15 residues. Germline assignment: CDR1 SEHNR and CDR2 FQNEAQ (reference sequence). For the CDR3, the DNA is TGTGCCAGCAGCTTAGTTCCGGAGGGGAAGAATGGCTACACCTTC. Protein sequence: CASSLVPEGKNGYTF.

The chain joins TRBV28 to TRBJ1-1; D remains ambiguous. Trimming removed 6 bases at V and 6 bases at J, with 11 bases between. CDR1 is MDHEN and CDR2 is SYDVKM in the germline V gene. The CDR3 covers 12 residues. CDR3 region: CASRSRVSEAFF. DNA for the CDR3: TGTGCCAGCAGATCTCGCGTCTCTGAAGCTTTCTTT. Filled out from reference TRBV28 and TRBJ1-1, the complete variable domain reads DVKVTQSSRYLVKRTGEKVFLECVQDMDHENMFWYRQDPGLGLRLIYFSYDVKMKEKGDIPEGYSVSREKKERFSLILESASTNQTSMYLCASRSRVSEAFFGQGTRLTVV.

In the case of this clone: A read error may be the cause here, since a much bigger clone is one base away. CDR3 DNA sequence: TGTGCCAGCAGCTTTGGGACAGGGGGCACTGAAGCTTTCTTT. It yields the protein CASSFGTGGTEAFF. The gene calls are TRBV11-1 and TRBJ1-1; 11 bases match TRBD1. J lost 4 bases, V lost 3 bases, and 1 base had no gene match. This CDR3 is 14 amino acids long. CDR1 and CDR2 from the germline V gene are SGHAT and FQDESV (reference sequence).

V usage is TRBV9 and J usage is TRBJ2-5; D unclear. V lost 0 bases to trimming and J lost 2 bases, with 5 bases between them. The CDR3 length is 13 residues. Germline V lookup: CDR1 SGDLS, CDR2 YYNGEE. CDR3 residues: CASSVGDQETQYF. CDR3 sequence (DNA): TGTGCCAGCAGCGTAGGCGATCAAGAGACCCAGTACTTC. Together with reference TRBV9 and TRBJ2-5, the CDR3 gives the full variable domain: DSGVTQTPKHLITATGQRVTLRCSPRSGDLSVYWYQQSLDQGLQFLIQYYNGEERAKGNILERFSAQQFPDLHSELNLSSLELGDSALYFCASSVGDQETQYFGPGTRLLVL.

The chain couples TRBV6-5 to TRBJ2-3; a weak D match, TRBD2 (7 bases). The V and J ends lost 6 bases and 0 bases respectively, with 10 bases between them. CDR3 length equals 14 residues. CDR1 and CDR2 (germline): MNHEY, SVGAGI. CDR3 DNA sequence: TGTGCCAGCAGACCGGGGGGCAGCACAGATACGCAGTATTTT. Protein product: CASRPGGSTDTQYF.

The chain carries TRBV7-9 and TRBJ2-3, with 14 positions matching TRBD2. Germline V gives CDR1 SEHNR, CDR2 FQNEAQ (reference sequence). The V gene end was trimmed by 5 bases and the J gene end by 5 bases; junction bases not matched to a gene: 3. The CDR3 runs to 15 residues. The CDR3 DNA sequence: TGTGCCAGCAGCCCCGGGACTAGCGGGAGAGATACGCAGTATTTT. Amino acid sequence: CASSPGTSGRDTQYF.

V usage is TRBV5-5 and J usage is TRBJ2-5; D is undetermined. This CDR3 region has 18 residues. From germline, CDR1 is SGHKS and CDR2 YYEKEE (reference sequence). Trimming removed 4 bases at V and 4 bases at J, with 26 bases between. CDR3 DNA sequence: TGTGCCAGCAGCCGAATCGGCTCACTGGGCTCGGTAGTAGAGACCCAGTACTTC. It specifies CASSRIGSLGSVVETQYF.

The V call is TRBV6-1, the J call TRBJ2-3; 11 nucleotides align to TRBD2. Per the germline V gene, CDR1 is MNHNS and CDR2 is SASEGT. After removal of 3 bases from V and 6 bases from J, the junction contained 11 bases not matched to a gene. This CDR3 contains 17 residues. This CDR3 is CASSDELLAGGRDTQYF. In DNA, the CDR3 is TGTGCCAGCAGTGATGAGCTCCTAGCGGGGGGCCGGGATACGCAGTATTTT.

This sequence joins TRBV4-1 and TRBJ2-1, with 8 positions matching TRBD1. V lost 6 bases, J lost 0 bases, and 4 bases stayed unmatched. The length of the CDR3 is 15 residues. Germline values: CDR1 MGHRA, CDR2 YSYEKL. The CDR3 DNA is TGCGCCAGCAGGAAGACAGGGGTCTCCTACAATGAGCAGTTCTTC. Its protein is CASRKTGVSYNEQFF.

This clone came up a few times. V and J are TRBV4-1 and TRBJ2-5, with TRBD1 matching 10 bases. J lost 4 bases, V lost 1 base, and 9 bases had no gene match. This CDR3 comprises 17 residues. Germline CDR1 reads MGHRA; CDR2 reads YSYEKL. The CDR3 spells CASSQGFLTGGRETQYF. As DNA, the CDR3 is TGCGCCAGCAGCCAAGGCTTTTTGACAGGGGGCCGAGAGACCCAGTACTTC.

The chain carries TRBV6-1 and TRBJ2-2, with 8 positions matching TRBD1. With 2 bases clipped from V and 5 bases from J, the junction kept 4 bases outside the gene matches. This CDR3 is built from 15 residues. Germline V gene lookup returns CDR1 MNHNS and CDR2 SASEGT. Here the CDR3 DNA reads TGTGCCAGCAGTGAATTCCGACAGGGGACCGGGGAGCTGTTTTTT. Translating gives CASSEFRQGTGELFF.

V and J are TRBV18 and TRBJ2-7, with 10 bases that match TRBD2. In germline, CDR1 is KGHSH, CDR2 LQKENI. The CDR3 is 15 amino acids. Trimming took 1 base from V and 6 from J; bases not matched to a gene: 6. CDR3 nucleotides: TGTGCCAGCTCACCACGGGCTAGCGGGAGCGGCGAGCAGTACTTC. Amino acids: CASSPRASGSGEQYF.

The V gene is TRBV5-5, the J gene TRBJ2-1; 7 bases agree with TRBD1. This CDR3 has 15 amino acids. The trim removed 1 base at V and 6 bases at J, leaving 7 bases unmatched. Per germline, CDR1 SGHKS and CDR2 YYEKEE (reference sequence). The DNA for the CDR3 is TGTGCCAGCAGCTTGTCGGGACAGACTCTCAATGAGCAGTTCTTC. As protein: CASSLSGQTLNEQFF.

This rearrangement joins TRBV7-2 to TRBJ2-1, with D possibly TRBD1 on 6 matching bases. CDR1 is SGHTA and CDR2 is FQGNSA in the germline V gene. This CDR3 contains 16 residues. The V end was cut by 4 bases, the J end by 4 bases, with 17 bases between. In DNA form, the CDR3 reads TGTGCCAGCAGCTCCCCTACAGGGAGTATTTACAATGAGCAGTTCTTC. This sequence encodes CASSSPTGSIYNEQFF.

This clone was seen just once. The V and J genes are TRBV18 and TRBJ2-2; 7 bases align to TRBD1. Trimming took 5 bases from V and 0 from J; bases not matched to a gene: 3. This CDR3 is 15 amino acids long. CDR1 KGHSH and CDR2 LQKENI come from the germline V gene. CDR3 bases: TGTGCCAGCTCATACAGGGGCCCGAACACCGGGGAGCTGTTTTTT. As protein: CASSYRGPNTGELFF.

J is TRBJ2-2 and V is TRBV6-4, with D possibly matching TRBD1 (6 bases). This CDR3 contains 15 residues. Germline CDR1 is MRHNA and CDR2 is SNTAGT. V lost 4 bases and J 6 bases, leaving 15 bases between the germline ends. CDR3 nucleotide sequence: TGTGCCAGCAGTGGGGGCCAGGGGTTCTCCGGGGAGCTGTTTTTT. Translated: CASSGGQGFSGELFF.

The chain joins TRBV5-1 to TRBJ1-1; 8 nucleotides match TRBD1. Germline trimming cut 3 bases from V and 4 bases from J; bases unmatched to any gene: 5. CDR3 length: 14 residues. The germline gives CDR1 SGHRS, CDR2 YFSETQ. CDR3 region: CASSYDRGSTEAFF. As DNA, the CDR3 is TGCGCCAGCAGCTACGACAGGGGTTCCACTGAAGCTTTCTTT.

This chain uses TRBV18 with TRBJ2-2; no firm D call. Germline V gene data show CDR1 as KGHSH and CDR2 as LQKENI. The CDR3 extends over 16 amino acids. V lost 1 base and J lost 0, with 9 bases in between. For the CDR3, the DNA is TGTGCCAGCTCACCACGCAACAGCCCGAACACCGGGGAGCTGTTTTTT. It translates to CASSPRNSPNTGELFF. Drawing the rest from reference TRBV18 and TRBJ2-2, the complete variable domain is NAGVMQNPRHLVRRRGQEARLRCSPMKGHSHVYWYRQLPEEGLKFMVYLQKENIIDESGMPKERFSAEFPKEGPSILRIQQVVRGDSAAYFCASSPRNSPNTGELFFGEGSRLTVL.

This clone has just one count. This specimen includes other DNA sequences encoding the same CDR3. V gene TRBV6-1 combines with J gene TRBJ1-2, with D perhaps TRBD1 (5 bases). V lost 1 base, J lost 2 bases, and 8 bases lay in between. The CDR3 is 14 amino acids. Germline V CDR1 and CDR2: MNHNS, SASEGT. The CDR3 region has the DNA TGTGCCAGCAGTGAAGACAGGAGCAACTATGGCTACACCTTC. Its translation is CASSEDRSNYGYTF.

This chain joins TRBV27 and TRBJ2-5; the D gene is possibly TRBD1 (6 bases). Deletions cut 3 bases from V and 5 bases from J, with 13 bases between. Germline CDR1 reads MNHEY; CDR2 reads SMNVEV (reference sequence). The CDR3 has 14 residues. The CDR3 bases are TGTGCCAGCAGTTTGCAACAGGGCGGGGAGACCCAGTACTTC. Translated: CASSLQQGGETQYF.

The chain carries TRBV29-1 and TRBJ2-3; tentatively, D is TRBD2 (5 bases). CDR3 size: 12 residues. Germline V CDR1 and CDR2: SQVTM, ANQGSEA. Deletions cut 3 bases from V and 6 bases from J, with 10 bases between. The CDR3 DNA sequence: TGCAGCGTTGACCTTGGGGAGGATACGCAGTATTTT. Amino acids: CSVDLGEDTQYF.

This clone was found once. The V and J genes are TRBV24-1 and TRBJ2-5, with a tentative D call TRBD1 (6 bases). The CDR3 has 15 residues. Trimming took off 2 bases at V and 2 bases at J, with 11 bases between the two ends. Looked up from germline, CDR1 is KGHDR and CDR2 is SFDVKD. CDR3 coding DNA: TGTGCCACCAGTGATTACCCGGGACAACAAGAGACCCAGTACTTC. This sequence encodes CATSDYPGQQETQYF.

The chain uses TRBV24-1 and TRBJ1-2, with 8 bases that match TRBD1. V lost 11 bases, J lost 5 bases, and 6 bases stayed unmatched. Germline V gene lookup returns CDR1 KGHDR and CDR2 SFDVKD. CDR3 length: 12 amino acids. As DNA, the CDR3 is TGTGCCAGGGTACAGGGGGAGTATGGCTACACCTTC. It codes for CARVQGEYGYTF.

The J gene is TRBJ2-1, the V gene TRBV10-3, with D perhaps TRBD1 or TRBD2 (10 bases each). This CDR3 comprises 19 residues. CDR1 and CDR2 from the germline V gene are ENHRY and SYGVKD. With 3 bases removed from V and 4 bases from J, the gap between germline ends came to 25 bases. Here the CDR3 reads CAISDGQGETSGVYNEQFF. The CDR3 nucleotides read TGTGCCATCAGTGACGGACAGGGGGAAACTAGCGGGGTTTACAATGAGCAGTTCTTC.

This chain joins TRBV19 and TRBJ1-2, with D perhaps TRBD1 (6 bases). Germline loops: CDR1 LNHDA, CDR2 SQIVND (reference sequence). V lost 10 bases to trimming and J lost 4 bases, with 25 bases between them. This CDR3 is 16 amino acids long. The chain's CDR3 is CATFDRYEPRSYGYTF. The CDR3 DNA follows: TGTGCCACCTTCGACAGGTATGAACCAAGATCCTATGGCTACACCTTC.

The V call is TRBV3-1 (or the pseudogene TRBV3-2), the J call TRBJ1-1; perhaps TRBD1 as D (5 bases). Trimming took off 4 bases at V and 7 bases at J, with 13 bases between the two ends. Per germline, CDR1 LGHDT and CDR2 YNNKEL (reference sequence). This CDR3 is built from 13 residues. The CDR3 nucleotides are TGTGCCAGCAGCCGGGGGGGGACGGATGAAGCTTTCTTT. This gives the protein CASSRGGTDEAFF.

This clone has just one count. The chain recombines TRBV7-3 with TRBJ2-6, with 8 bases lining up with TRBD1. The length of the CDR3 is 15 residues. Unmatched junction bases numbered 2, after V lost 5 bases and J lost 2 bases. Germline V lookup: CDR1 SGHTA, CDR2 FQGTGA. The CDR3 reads CASSPGGAGANVLTF. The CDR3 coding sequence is TGTGCCAGCAGCCCAGGGGGCGCTGGGGCCAACGTCCTGACTTTC.

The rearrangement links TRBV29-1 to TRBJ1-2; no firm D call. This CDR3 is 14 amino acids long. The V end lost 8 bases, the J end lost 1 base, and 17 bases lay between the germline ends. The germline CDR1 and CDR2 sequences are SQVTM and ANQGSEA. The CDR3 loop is CSPPLGGLNYGYTF. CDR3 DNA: TGCAGCCCCCCCCTGGGTGGACTTAACTATGGCTACACCTTC.

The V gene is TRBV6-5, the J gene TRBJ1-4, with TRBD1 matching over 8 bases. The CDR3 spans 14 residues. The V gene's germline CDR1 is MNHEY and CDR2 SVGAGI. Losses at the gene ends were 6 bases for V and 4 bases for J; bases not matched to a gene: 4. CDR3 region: CASRRTGINEKLFF. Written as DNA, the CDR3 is TGTGCCAGCAGAAGGACAGGGATTAATGAAAAACTGTTTTTT.

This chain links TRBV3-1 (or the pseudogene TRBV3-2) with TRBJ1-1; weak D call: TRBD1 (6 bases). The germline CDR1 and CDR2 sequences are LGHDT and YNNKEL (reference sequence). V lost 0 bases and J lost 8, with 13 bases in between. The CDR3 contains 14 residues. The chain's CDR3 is CASSQEGGGREAFF. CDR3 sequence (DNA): TGTGCCAGCAGCCAAGAAGGGGGGGGCCGCGAAGCTTTCTTT.